The next 30 T cell receptor beta chains were all read from a single sample in a study of blood T cell repertoires in COVID-19. The protocol was immunoSEQ multiplex PCR, while the TCRdb copy is restricted to in-frame clones and leaves out a portion. This table has 200,000 or so clones, around 84% appearing once. The sample comprised peripheral blood. The receptors stem from a human donor in a cohort sampled during active COVID-19.

The chain joins TRBV27 to TRBJ1-2; TRBD1 is a possible D gene (5 bases). Trimming pared 6 bases from V and 4 bases from J, leaving 18 bases between. Germline V gene sequence: CDR1 MNHEY, CDR2 SMNVEV (reference sequence). The CDR3 runs to 15 residues. The CDR3 nucleotides are TGTGCCAGCAGGGGGGGGACCGAGGACCGCTATGGCTACACCTTC. Amino acid sequence: CASRGGTEDRYGYTF.

V usage is TRBV28 and J usage is TRBJ1-5, with D hard to call. From germline, CDR1 is MDHEN and CDR2 SYDVKM. CDR3 length: 15 residues. Trimming took 4 bases from V and 2 from J, leaving 12 bases between them. CDR3 sequence (DNA): TGTGCCAGCAGTTCCGGGGAAGGAGGCAATCAGCCCCAGCATTTT. This sequence encodes CASSSGEGGNQPQHF.

The chain employs TRBV6-5 and TRBJ2-5; maybe TRBD2 (5 bases). Germline V gene data show CDR1 as MNHEY and CDR2 as SVGAGI. The germline V and J ends were trimmed by 5 bases and 5 bases, with 12 bases remaining between them. This CDR3 is built from 13 residues. CDR3 nucleotides: TGTGCCAGCAGTCTGAGGGATAGGGAGACCCAGTACTTC. It codes for CASSLRDRETQYF.

The genes are TRBV10-3 and TRBJ2-7; 7 nucleotides line up with TRBD1. Unmatched junction bases numbered 4, after V lost 6 bases and J lost 5 bases. The length of the CDR3 is 12 residues. Germline lookup yields CDR1 ENHRY and CDR2 SYGVKD. The CDR3 reads CAISLQGNEQYF. Written as DNA, the CDR3 is TGTGCCATCAGCCTACAGGGGAACGAGCAGTACTTC.

This rearrangement joins TRBV19 to TRBJ2-6; D gene ambiguous. This CDR3 comprises 17 residues. Germline V lookup: CDR1 LNHDA, CDR2 SQIVND (reference sequence). CDR3 sequence reads: CTETRGLPYSGANVLTF. CDR3 bases: TGTACCGAAACGAGAGGTTTGCCCTACTCTGGGGCCAACGTCCTGACTTTC.

The V call is TRBV7-2, the J call TRBJ2-5; TRBD1 matches 7 bases. This CDR3 region has 14 residues. After removal of 5 bases from V and 4 bases from J, the junction contained 7 bases not matched to a gene. The germline V gene encodes CDR1 SGHTA and CDR2 FQGNSA. The CDR3 DNA follows: TGTGCCAGCAGCGAACTAGGGGGCCGAGAGACCCAGTACTTC. This encodes CASSELGGRETQYF.

V and J are TRBV30 and TRBJ1-6; possible D gene TRBD1, 6 bases. V lost 0 bases and J 0 bases, leaving 12 bases between the germline ends. CDR3 length: 17 amino acids. CDR1 is GTSNPN, CDR2 SVGIG, per germline (reference sequence). CDR3 in DNA: TGTGCCTGGAGTGTACCCACGACAGGCTCCTATAATTCACCCCTCCACTTT. It encodes CAWSVPTTGSYNSPLHF.

This sequence joins TRBV4-1 and TRBJ2-3; 8 positions agree with TRBD1. Looked up from germline, CDR1 is MGHRA and CDR2 is YSYEKL. This CDR3 contains 16 residues. J gave up 1 base and V 2 bases, and 5 bases lay outside the gene matches. This CDR3 reads CASSQFDRGRTDTQYF. The CDR3 DNA reads TGCGCCAGCAGCCAATTCGACAGGGGTCGCACAGATACGCAGTATTTT.

The chain employs TRBV29-1 and TRBJ1-4; D remains ambiguous. The CDR3 extends over 13 amino acids. The V and J ends lost 3 bases and 7 bases respectively, with 12 bases between them. Germline CDR1 SQVTM, CDR2 ANQGSEA. CDR3: CSVEAVRGEKLFF. The CDR3 DNA reads as TGCAGCGTTGAGGCAGTCCGCGGTGAAAAACTGTTTTTT. The variable domain in full, completed from reference TRBV29-1 and TRBJ1-4, reads SAVISQKPSRDICQRGTSLTIQCQVDSQVTMMFWYRQQPGQSLTLIATANQGSEATYESGFVIDKFPISRPNLTFSTLTVSNMSPEDSSIYLCSVEAVRGEKLFFGSGTQLSVL.

The gene calls are TRBV19 and TRBJ2-2; 9 bases match TRBD2. Germline V lookup: CDR1 LNHDA, CDR2 SQIVND (reference sequence). CDR3 size: 15 residues. J lost 4 bases, V lost 7 bases, and 7 bases had no gene match. The CDR3 DNA reads as TGTGCCAGTATAGCGGGAGTGAGGAGCACCGGGGAGCTGTTTTTT. Protein product: CASIAGVRSTGELFF.

This clone has only a few counts. The chain is built from TRBV9 and TRBJ2-7; D is possibly TRBD2 (6 bases). Germline assignment: CDR1 SGDLS and CDR2 YYNGEE. V lost 0 bases, J lost 5 bases, and 18 bases lay in between. This CDR3 region has 16 residues. CDR3 sequence reads: CASSVAGSRTTDEQYV. The CDR3 DNA follows: TGTGCCAGCAGCGTAGCGGGTTCGAGGACTACGGACGAGCAGTACGTC.

The V gene is TRBV29-1, the J gene TRBJ1-5; D is uncertain. Trimming removed 0 bases from V and 7 bases from J, with 16 bases in between. CDR1 and CDR2 from the germline V gene are SQVTM and ANQGSEA. CDR3 length: 15 amino acids. This CDR3 is CSVEDNWAGKQPQHF. For the CDR3, the DNA is TGCAGCGTTGAAGATAATTGGGCAGGTAAACAGCCCCAGCATTTT.

The chain joins TRBV28 to TRBJ2-7, with 7 bases lining up with TRBD1. In germline, CDR1 is MDHEN, CDR2 SYDVKM. V was clipped by 5 bases and J by 5 bases; unmatched bases: 6. The CDR3 has 13 amino acids. The DNA for the CDR3 is TGTGCCAGCAGTCGCCGGACAGGCAACGAGCAGTACTTC. Its translation: CASSRRTGNEQYF.

The rearrangement links TRBV19 to TRBJ2-1; D gene unclear. The germline CDR1 and CDR2 sequences are LNHDA and SQIVND (reference sequence). The CDR3 sequence is 15 residues long. V was cut by 7 bases and J by 6 bases, with 19 bases left in between. The CDR3 DNA sequence: TGTGCCAGTAAGGTCTCCTCCACGAGGTCCAATGAGCAGTTCTTC. Protein product: CASKVSSTRSNEQFF.

The V call is TRBV20-1, the J call TRBJ2-1, with 7 nucleotides matching TRBD2. The germline V gene encodes CDR1 DFQATT and CDR2 SNEGSKA (reference sequence). The V and J ends lost 3 bases and 3 bases, in that order; junction bases with no gene match: 14. The CDR3 has 17 amino acids. Written as DNA, the CDR3 is TGCAGTGCTAGTATTCTATCGTACAGCGGGGACTACAATGAGCAGTTCTTC. This gives the protein CSASILSYSGDYNEQFF.

The V and J genes are TRBV6-5 and TRBJ1-2; 8 positions match TRBD1. Germline assignment: CDR1 MNHEY and CDR2 SVGAGI. The trim removed 6 bases at V and 3 bases at J, leaving 9 bases unmatched. The CDR3 covers 15 residues. In nucleotides, the CDR3 is TGTGCCAGCAGGATCGGGACAGGAGCCGACTATGGCTACACCTTC. Protein product: CASRIGTGADYGYTF.

The chain carries TRBV6-6 and TRBJ1-5; 9 positions agree with TRBD1. The length of the CDR3 is 16 residues. Unmatched junction bases numbered 13, after V lost 6 bases and J lost 7 bases. In germline, CDR1 is MNHNY, CDR2 SVGAGI (reference sequence). The CDR3: CASSHGTGFSEQPQHF. For the CDR3, the DNA is TGTGCCAGCAGCCACGGGACAGGGTTTTCTGAGCAGCCCCAGCATTTT.

This clone was seen only once. This chain connects TRBV6-6 to TRBJ1-1; D might be TRBD1 (5 bases). The CDR3 loop spans 14 amino acids. Trimming removed 7 bases from V and 0 bases from J, with 12 bases in between. Germline V CDR1 and CDR2: MNHNY, SVGAGI (reference sequence). The CDR3 DNA follows: TGTGCCAGCAATTCTTGGGGCATGAACACTGAAGCTTTCTTT. Its protein is CASNSWGMNTEAFF.

The CDR3 DNA follows: TGTGCCAGCAGCCCCCCGGCGGCTGGGTCCCCTGGCGAGCAGTACTTC. It encodes CASSPPAAGSPGEQYF. The chain links TRBV7-6 to TRBJ2-7; D is unresolved. CDR1 is SGHVS and CDR2 is FNYEAQ in the germline V gene. CDR3 size: 16 residues. The germline V and J ends were trimmed by 5 bases and 6 bases, with 23 bases remaining between them.

The V and J genes are TRBV6-1 and TRBJ1-2; 7 bases are shared with TRBD1. After removal of 2 bases from V and 0 bases from J, the junction contained 3 bases not matched to a gene. Germline V gene data show CDR1 as MNHNS and CDR2 as SASEGT. This CDR3 is 15 amino acids long. CDR3 nucleotide sequence: TGTGCCAGCAGTGAACCGGGACAGACTAACTATGGCTACACCTTC. Protein product: CASSEPGQTNYGYTF.

This clone was recorded once. The rearrangement joins TRBV2 to TRBJ1-5; the match to TRBD1 covers 8 bases. V gave up 9 bases and J gave up 5 bases; unmatched junction bases: 9. The CDR3 runs 14 residues. Germline V gene sequence: CDR1 SNHLY, CDR2 FYNNEI. The CDR3 nucleotides are TGTGCCAGTCAGCGGGACAGGTTTGATCAGCCCCAGCATTTT. Its protein product is CASQRDRFDQPQHF. The whole variable domain, remainder taken from reference TRBV2 and TRBJ1-5, is EPEVTQTPSHQVTQMGQEVILRCVPISNHLYFYWYRQILGQKVEFLVSFYNNEISEKSEIFDDQFSVERPDGSNFTLKIRSTKLEDSAMYFCASQRDRFDQPQHFGDGTRLSIL.

The chain carries TRBV5-1 and TRBJ2-2; 8 positions match TRBD1. In germline, CDR1 is SGHRS, CDR2 YFSETQ. Trimming removed 7 bases from V and 2 bases from J; junction bases left unmatched: 16. This CDR3 is 18 amino acids long. CDR3 sequence reads: CASQPGTGLITNTGELFF. DNA of the CDR3: TGCGCCAGCCAACCCGGGACAGGTCTTATTACTAACACCGGGGAGCTGTTTTTT.

This clone was counted many times. The chain joins TRBV19 to TRBJ1-6; 10 bases are shared with TRBD1. Germline CDR1 and CDR2: LNHDA and SQIVND (reference sequence). The CDR3 has 14 amino acids. The V and J ends lost 7 bases and 10 bases, in that order; junction bases with no gene match: 7. The CDR3 sequence is CASKPGQGTSPLHF. The CDR3 DNA reads as TGTGCCAGTAAACCGGGACAGGGGACCTCACCCCTCCACTTT.

The rearrangement uses TRBV19 and TRBJ2-1; a weak D match, TRBD2 (6 bases). Germline loops: CDR1 LNHDA, CDR2 SQIVND (reference sequence). The CDR3 is 15 residues long. The V end was cut by 7 bases, the J end by 0 bases, with 13 bases between. CDR3 sequence (DNA): TGTGCCAGTAAGGGACTTCATAGCTCCTACAATGAGCAGTTCTTC. Its protein is CASKGLHSSYNEQFF.

J is TRBJ2-4 and V is TRBV5-6, with TRBD1 as a possible D gene (6 bases). With 1 base removed from V and 7 bases from J, the gap between germline ends came to 12 bases. The CDR3 loop spans 14 amino acids. Germline loops: CDR1 SGHDT, CDR2 YYEEEE. The CDR3 spells CASSLLADSNIQYF. CDR3 nucleotide sequence: TGTGCCAGCAGCTTGCTGGCGGACAGCAACATTCAGTACTTC.

The chain uses TRBV24-1 and TRBJ1-2; D unresolved. The ends were cut back, 5 bases at V and 5 bases at J, with 14 bases in the middle. The CDR3 totals 14 residues. Germline CDR1 and CDR2: KGHDR and SFDVKD. The CDR3 nucleotides are TGTGCCACCAGTGTAGCGCCCCTTTCTTATGGCTACACCTTC. Translated, it gives CATSVAPLSYGYTF.

The J gene is TRBJ2-3, the V gene TRBV5-1, with D possibly being TRBD2 (5 bases). The CDR3 has 15 residues. Germline CDR1 reads SGHRS; CDR2 reads YFSETQ. V was pared by 1 base and J by 4 bases, with 13 bases between. CDR3: CASSLWLADSDTQYF. The CDR3 coding sequence is TGCGCCAGCAGCTTGTGGCTAGCTGACTCAGATACGCAGTATTTT.

Written as DNA, the CDR3 is TGTGCCAGCAGCTCTCGGGGAGCGAACACCGGGGAGCTGTTTTTT. Translating gives CASSSRGANTGELFF. The chain couples TRBV7-9 to TRBJ2-2; weak D call: TRBD2 (5 bases). V was clipped by 4 bases and J by 0 bases, with 9 bases between them. The length of the CDR3 is 15 residues. The V gene's germline CDR1 is SEHNR and CDR2 FQNEAQ (reference sequence). Variable domain in full (rest from reference TRBV7-9 and TRBJ2-2): DTGVSQNPRHKITKRGQNVTFRCDPISEHNRLYWYRQTLGQGPEFLTYFQNEAQLEKSRLLSDRFSAERPKGSFSTLEIQRTEQGDSAMYLCASSSRGANTGELFFGEGSRLTVL.

The J gene is TRBJ2-2, the V gene TRBV29-1, with 8 bases that match TRBD1. In germline, CDR1 is SQVTM, CDR2 ANQGSEA. The CDR3 is 18 amino acids. V gave up 6 bases and J gave up 1 base; unmatched junction bases: 16. DNA for the CDR3: TGCAGCGTCTCAGGGGGCGATCGGTCCGGAATGAACACCGGGGAGCTGTTTTTT. It is translated as CSVSGGDRSGMNTGELFF.

The J gene is TRBJ1-1, the V gene TRBV3-1 (or the pseudogene TRBV3-2); TRBD1 might be the D (5 bases). V lost 0 bases, J lost 13 bases, and 18 bases lay in between. Germline CDR1 and CDR2: LGHDT and YNNKEL (reference sequence). The CDR3 runs to 14 residues. The CDR3 here is CASSQDGGSRSVFF. The CDR3 DNA sequence: TGTGCCAGCAGCCAAGACGGGGGATCCCGATCTGTTTTCTTT.